The clone carrying this TCR beta chain was found a few times. Primers used in a second PCR of roughly 7 to 12 cycles were a sample-barcoded 5' primer and a J-beta primer mix. TCRdb re-analysed the 5' RACE reads in MiXCR, keeping a single row per CDR3 protein. Of about 640,000 distinct CDR3 sequences listed, approximately 50% are singletons. This entry is derived from a study of blood T cells in healthy people across ages. The sample, around 9.9 milliliters of peripheral blood, was drawn from each donor. Sequenced material: blood. This TCR derives from a man aged 55 to 69 in good health.

The CDR3 loop reads CASSPRSAYNEQFF. In DNA, the CDR3 is TGTGCCAGCAGCCCCCGGTCAGCCTACAATGAGCAGTTCTTC. The rearrangement uses TRBV9 and TRBJ2-1; D call uncertain. Germline CDR1 and CDR2: SGDLS and YYNGEE. The CDR3 runs 14 residues. V lost 4 bases and J lost 2, with 10 bases in between.